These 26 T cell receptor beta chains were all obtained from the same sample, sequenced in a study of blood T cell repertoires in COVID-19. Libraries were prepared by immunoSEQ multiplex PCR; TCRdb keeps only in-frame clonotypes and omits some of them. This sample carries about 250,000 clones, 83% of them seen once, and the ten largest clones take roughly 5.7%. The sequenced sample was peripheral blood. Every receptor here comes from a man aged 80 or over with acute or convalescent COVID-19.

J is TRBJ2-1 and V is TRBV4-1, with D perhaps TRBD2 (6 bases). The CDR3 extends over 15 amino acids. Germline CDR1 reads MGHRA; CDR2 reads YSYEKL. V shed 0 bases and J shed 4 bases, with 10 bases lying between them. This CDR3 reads CASSQDGGNYNEQFF. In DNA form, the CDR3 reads TGCGCCAGCAGCCAAGATGGCGGGAATTACAATGAGCAGTTCTTC.

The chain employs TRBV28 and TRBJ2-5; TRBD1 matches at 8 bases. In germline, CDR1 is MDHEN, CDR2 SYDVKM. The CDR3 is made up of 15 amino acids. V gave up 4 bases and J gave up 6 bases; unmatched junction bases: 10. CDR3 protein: CASSSIQGAGKTQYF. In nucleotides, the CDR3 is TGTGCCAGCAGTTCGATCCAGGGGGCGGGAAAGACCCAGTACTTC.

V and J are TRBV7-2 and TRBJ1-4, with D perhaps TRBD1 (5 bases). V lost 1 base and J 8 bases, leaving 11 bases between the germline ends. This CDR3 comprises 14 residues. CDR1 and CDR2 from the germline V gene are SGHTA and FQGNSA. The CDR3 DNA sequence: TGTGCCAGCAGCTTAGTGGGAGGGGAAGAAAAACTGTTTTTT. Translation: CASSLVGGEEKLFF.

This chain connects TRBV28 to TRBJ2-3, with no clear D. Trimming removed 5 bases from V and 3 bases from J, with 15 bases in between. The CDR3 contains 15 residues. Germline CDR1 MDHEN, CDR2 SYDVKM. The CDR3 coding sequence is TGTGCCAGCAGTAGTGGAGACCGTGGGACAGATACGCAGTATTTT. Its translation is CASSSGDRGTDTQYF.

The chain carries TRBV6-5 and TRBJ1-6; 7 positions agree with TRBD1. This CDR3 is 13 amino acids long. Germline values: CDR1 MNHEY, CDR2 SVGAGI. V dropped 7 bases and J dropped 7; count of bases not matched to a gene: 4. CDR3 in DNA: TGTGCCAGCACTGGACAGGTCAATTCACCCCTCCACTTT. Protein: CASTGQVNSPLHF.

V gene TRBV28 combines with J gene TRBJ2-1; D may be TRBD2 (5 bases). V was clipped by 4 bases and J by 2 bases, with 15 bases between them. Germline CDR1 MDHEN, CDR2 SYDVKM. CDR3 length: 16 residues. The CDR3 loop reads CASSYQRTPPYNEQFF. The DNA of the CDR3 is TGTGCCAGCAGTTATCAGAGGACTCCCCCCTACAATGAGCAGTTCTTC.

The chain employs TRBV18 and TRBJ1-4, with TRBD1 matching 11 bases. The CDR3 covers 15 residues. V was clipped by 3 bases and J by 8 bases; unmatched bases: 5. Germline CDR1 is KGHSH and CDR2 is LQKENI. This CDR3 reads CASSPGTGGVEKLFF. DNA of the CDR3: TGTGCCAGCTCACCTGGGACAGGGGGAGTCGAAAAACTGTTTTTT.

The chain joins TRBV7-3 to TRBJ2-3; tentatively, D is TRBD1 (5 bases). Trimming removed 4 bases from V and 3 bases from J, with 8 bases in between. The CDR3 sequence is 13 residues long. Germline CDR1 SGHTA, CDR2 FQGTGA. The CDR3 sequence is CASSSGKTDTQYF. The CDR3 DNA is TGTGCCAGCAGCTCAGGGAAAACAGATACGCAGTATTTT.

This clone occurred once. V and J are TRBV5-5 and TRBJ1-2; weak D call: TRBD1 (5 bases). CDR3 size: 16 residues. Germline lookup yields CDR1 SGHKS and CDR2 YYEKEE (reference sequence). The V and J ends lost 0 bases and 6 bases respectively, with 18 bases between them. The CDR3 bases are TGTGCCAGCAGCTTGGATTGGGGTGGGCAGGGCGATGGCTACACCTTC. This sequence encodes CASSLDWGGQGDGYTF.

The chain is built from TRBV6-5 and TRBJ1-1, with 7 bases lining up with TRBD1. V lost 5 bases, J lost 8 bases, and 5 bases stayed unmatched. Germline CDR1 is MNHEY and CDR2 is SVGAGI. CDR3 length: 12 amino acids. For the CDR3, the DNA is TGTGCCAGCAGTCGGGGACAGATCGAAGCTTTCTTT. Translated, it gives CASSRGQIEAFF.

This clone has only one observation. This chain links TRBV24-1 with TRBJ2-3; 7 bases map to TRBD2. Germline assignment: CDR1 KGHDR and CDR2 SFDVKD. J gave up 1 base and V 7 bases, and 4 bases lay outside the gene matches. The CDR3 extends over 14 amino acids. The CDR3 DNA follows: TGTGCCACCAGGGGGGAGGGTGGCACAGATACGCAGTATTTT. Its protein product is CATRGEGGTDTQYF.

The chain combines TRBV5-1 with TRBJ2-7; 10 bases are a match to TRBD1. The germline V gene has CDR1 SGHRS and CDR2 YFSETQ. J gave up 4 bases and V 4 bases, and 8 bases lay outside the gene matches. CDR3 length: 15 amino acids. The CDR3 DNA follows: TGCGCCAGCAGCCCAAGGACAGGGGGTGGGTACGAGCAGTACTTC. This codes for CASSPRTGGGYEQYF.

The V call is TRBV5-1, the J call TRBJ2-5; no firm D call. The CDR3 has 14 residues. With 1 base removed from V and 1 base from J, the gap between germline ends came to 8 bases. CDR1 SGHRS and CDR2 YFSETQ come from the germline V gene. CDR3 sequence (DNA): TGCGCCAGCAGCTTGAGTGCAGGCCAAGAGACCCAGTACTTC. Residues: CASSLSAGQETQYF. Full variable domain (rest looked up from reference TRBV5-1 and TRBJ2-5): KAGVTQTPRYLIKTRGQQVTLSCSPISGHRSVSWYQQTPGQGLQFLFEYFSETQRNKGNFPGRFSGRQFSNSRSEMNVSTLELGDSALYLCASSLSAGQETQYFGPGTRLLVL.

The CDR3 reads CASSRERDRAFEQFF. The CDR3 DNA sequence: TGTGCCAGCAGCCGAGAGAGGGACAGGGCTTTTGAGCAGTTCTTC. The chain links TRBV7-8 to TRBJ2-1; 9 bases match TRBD1. With 5 bases clipped from V and 9 bases from J, the junction kept 11 bases outside the gene matches. The CDR3 is 15 amino acids. Germline V gene data show CDR1 as SGHVS and CDR2 as FQNEAQ. Supplemented by reference TRBV7-8 and TRBJ2-1, the full variable domain reads GAGVSQSPRYKVAKRGQDVALRCDPISGHVSLFWYQQALGQGPEFLTYFQNEAQLDKSGLPSDRFFAERPEGSVSTLKIQRTQQEDSAVYLCASSRERDRAFEQFFGPGTRLTVL.

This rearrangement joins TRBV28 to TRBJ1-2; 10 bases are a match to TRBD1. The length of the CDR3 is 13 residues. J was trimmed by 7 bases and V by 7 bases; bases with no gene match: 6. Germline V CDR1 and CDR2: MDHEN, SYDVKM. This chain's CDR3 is CASTRQGASGYTF. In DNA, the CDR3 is TGTGCCAGCACAAGACAGGGGGCAAGTGGCTACACCTTC.

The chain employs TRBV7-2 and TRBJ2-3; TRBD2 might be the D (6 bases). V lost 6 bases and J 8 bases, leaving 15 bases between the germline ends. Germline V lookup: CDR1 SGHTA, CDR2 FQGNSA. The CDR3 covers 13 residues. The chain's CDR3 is CASRRPWGGTQYF. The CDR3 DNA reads TGTGCCAGCAGAAGACCTTGGGGAGGTACGCAGTATTTT.

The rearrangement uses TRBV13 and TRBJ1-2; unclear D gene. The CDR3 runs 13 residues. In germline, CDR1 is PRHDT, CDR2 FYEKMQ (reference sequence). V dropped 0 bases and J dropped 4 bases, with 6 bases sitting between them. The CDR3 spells CASSLGQSYGYTF. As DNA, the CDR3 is TGTGCCAGCAGCTTAGGTCAGTCCTATGGCTACACCTTC.

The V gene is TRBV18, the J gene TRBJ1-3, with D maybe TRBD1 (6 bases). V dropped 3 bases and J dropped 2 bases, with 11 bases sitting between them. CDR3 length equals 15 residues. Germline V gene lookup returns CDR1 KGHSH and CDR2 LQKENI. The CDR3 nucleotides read TGTGCCAGCTCACCCCCTACAGGGACTGGAAACACCATATATTTT. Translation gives CASSPPTGTGNTIYF.

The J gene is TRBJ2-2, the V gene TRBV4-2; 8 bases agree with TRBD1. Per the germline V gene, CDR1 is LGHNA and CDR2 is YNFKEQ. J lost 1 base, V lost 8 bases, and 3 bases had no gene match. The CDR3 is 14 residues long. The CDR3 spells CASAGQGNTGELFF. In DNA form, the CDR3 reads TGTGCCAGCGCCGGACAGGGGAACACCGGGGAGCTGTTTTTT.

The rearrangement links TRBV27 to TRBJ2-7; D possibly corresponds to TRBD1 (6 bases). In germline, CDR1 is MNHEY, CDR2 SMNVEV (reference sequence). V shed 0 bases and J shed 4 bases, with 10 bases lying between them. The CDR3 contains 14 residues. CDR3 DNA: TGTGCCAGCAGTTTATCTACAGGGCGATACGAGCAGTACTTC. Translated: CASSLSTGRYEQYF.

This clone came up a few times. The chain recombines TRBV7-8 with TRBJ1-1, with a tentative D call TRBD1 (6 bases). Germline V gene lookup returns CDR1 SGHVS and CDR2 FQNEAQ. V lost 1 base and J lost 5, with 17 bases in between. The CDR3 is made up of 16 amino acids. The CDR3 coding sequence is TGTGCCAGCAGCTTAGGGGGAAGAGGGGGTGTTACTGAAGCTTTCTTT. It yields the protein CASSLGGRGGVTEAFF.

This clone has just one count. CDR3 sequence reads: CASSQGGGVYEQYF. The CDR3 region has the DNA TGTGCCAGCAGCCAAGGGGGAGGAGTCTACGAGCAGTACTTC. V is TRBV3-1 (or the pseudogene TRBV3-2) and J is TRBJ2-7; D might be TRBD2 (6 bases). From germline, CDR1 is LGHDT and CDR2 YNNKEL (reference sequence). The V end was cut by 1 base, the J end by 3 bases, with 10 bases between. The CDR3 sequence is 14 residues long.

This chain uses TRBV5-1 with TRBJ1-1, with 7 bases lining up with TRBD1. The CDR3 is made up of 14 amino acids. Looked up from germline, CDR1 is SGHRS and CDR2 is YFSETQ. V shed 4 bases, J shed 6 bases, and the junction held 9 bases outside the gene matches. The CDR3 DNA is TGCGCCAGCAGCGAAACGACAGGGACCGCTGAAGCTTTCTTT. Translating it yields CASSETTGTAEAFF.

The CDR3 nucleotides read TGTGCCACCAGTGAGACTATCCAAGAGACCCAGTACTTC. The encoded protein is CATSETIQETQYF. The rearrangement links TRBV24-1 to TRBJ2-5, with a weak D call TRBD2 (5 bases). Germline lookup yields CDR1 KGHDR and CDR2 SFDVKD. The CDR3 sequence is 13 residues long. Trimming took 4 bases from V and 1 from J, leaving 6 bases between them.

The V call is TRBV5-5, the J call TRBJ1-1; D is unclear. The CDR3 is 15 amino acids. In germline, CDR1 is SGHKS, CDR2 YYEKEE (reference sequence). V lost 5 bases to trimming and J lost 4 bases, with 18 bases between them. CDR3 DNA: TGTGCCAGCAGGAGTAGAAGTATCGGGGTCACTGAAGCTTTCTTT. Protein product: CASRSRSIGVTEAFF.

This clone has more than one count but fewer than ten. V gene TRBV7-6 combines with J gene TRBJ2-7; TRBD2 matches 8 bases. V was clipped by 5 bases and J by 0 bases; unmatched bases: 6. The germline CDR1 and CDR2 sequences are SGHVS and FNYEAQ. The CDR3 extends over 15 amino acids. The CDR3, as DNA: TGTGCCAGCAGCCGAACTAGCGGTCTCTCCTACGAGCAGTACTTC. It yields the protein CASSRTSGLSYEQYF.